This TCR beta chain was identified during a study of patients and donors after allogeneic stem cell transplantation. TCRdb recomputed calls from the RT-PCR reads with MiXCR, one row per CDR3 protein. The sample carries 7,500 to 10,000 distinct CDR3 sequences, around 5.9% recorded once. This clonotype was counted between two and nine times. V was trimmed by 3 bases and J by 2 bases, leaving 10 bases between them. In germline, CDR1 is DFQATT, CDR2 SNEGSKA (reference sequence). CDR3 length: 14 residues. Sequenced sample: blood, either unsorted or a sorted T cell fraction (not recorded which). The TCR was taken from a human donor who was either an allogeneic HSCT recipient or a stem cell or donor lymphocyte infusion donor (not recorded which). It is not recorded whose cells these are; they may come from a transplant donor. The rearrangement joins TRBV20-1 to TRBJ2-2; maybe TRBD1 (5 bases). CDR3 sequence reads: CSARSQVNTGELFF. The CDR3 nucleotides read TGCAGTGCTAGGTCACAGGTTAACACCGGGGAGCTGTTTTTT.